This is a list of T cell receptor beta chains from one sample in a study of T cells in Graves' hyperthyroidism and ophthalmopathy. One entry per CDR3 protein results from TCRdb running MiXCR on the multiplex PCR reads. This table has about 400,000 distinct CDR3 sequences, around 16% appearing once. Sequencing was carried out using blood. Receptor source: a woman aged 18-29 years with Graves' hyperthyroidism that later progressed to Graves' ophthalmopathy. Each CDR3 is given with its conserved first and last residue. The order of the fields is J gene, clone size, CDR3 length, V gene, D gene, CDR3 protein, CDR3 DNA. The D gene is left open where the match is weak. Clone size is shown for a subset of rows, as once, few, many or a class of expanded clone.

J: TRBJ1-1
size: many
length: 11
V: TRBV30
D: -
CDR3: CAWTVNTEAFF
DNA: TGTGCCTGGACAGTGAACACTGAAGCTTTCTTT

J: TRBJ2-1
size: many
length: 16
V: TRBV7-3
D: TRBD2
CDR3: CASSSRTSGRADEQFF
DNA: TGTGCCAGCAGCTCAAGGACTAGCGGGAGGGCCGATGAGCAGTTCTTC

J: TRBJ2-1
size: -
length: 18
V: TRBV5-4
D: TRBD2
CDR3: CASSLVSGAPGFDNEQFF
DNA: TGTGCCAGCAGCTTAGTAAGCGGGGCCCCGGGTTTCGACAATGAGCAGTTCTTC

J: TRBJ1-2
size: few
length: 14
V: TRBV7-9
D: TRBD1
CDR3: CASSTVVGQGGYTF
DNA: TGTGCCAGCTCCACAGTCGTTGGACAGGGTGGCTACACCTTC

J: TRBJ1-3
size: -
length: 16
V: TRBV7-9
D: -
CDR3: CASSPPGHISGNTIYF
DNA: TGTGCCAGCAGCCCACCGGGACACATCTCTGGAAACACCATATATTTT

J: TRBJ2-5
size: many
length: 16
V: TRBV6-1
D: TRBD1
CDR3: CASSLLTGTAKETQYF
DNA: TGTGCCAGCAGCCTCCTTACCGGGACAGCGAAAGAGACCCAGTACTTC

J: TRBJ1-1
size: few
length: 15
V: TRBV27
D: -
CDR3: CASSLKVPMNTEAFF
DNA: TGTGCCAGCAGTTTAAAGGTGCCCATGAACACTGAAGCTTTCTTT

J: TRBJ2-2
size: -
length: 16
V: TRBV5-1
D: -
CDR3: CASSLAMRQNTGELFF
DNA: TGCGCCAGCAGCTTGGCCATGCGGCAGAACACCGGGGAGCTGTTTTTT

J: TRBJ1-4
size: few
length: 19
V: TRBV7-9
D: -
CDR3: CASSPHPGLNRLTNEKLFF
DNA: TGTGCCAGCAGCCCTCATCCCGGCCTCAACCGACTAACTAATGAAAAACTGTTTTTT

J: TRBJ1-5
size: many
length: 17
V: TRBV3-1
D: TRBD1
CDR3: CASSQDTGTGGNQPQHF
DNA: TGTGCCAGCAGCCAAGACACGGGGACAGGGGGGAATCAGCCCCAGCATTTT

J: TRBJ1-6
size: -
length: 16
V: TRBV4-3
D: -
CDR3: CASSQESGSYNSPLHF
DNA: TGCGCCAGCAGCCAAGAGTCGGGATCCTATAATTCACCCCTCCACTTT

J: TRBJ2-5
size: many
length: 15
V: TRBV6-1
D: TRBD2
CDR3: CASSGGGRGVETQYF
DNA: TGTGCCAGCAGTGGAGGGGGGCGGGGGGTTGAGACCCAGTACTTC

J: TRBJ2-3
size: many
length: 21
V: TRBV3-1
D: TRBD2
CDR3: CASSQDLPLAGGSVGTDTQYF
DNA: TGTGCCAGCAGCCAAGATCTGCCTTTGGCGGGAGGAAGCGTTGGCACAGATACGCAGTATTTT

J: TRBJ2-7
size: many
length: 16
V: TRBV28
D: TRBD1
CDR3: CASIGQGGGTFYEQYF
DNA: TGTGCCAGTATTGGACAGGGAGGAGGGACTTTCTACGAGCAGTACTTC

J: TRBJ2-1
size: -
length: 16
V: TRBV20-1
D: TRBD2
CDR3: CSASLSGGRSYNEQFF
DNA: TGCAGTGCTAGCCTGTCGGGGGGAAGGTCCTACAATGAGCAGTTCTTC

J: TRBJ2-1
size: many
length: 17
V: TRBV28
D: TRBD2
CDR3: CASRTAKRAGAYNEQFF
DNA: TGTGCCAGCAGGACGGCCAAGAGAGCGGGAGCCTACAATGAGCAGTTCTTC

J: TRBJ2-5
size: many
length: 17
V: TRBV7-8
D: -
CDR3: CASSLSWDTKSRETQYF
DNA: TGTGCCAGCAGCTTATCTTGGGACACTAAATCCCGGGAGACCCAGTACTTC

J: TRBJ2-6
size: many
length: 16
V: TRBV5-1
D: -
CDR3: CASSLATAAGANVLTF
DNA: TGCGCCAGCAGCTTGGCCACCGCCGCTGGGGCCAACGTCCTGACTTTC

J: TRBJ1-1
size: many
length: 14
V: TRBV27
D: -
CDR3: CASSLTQGPTEAFF
DNA: TGTGCCAGCAGTTTAACGCAGGGGCCCACTGAAGCTTTCTTT

J: TRBJ2-7
size: few
length: 19
V: TRBV4-1
D: TRBD2
CDR3: CASSQGTLGLAGFVDEQYF
DNA: TGCGCCAGCAGCCAAGGGACCCTTGGGCTAGCGGGATTCGTCGACGAGCAGTACTTC

J: TRBJ2-1
size: many
length: 15
V: TRBV20-1
D: -
CDR3: CSARRGDTSFNEQFF
DNA: TGCAGTGCTAGAAGGGGGGACACTAGTTTCAATGAGCAGTTCTTC

J: TRBJ2-4
size: many
length: 15
V: TRBV28
D: -
CDR3: CASSLIGGGGNIQYF
DNA: TGTGCCAGCAGTCTAATAGGGGGCGGGGGAAACATTCAGTACTTC

J: TRBJ2-7
size: many
length: 15
V: TRBV20-1
D: TRBD2
CDR3: CSARAPTSGRNEQYF
DNA: TGCAGTGCTAGAGCCCCCACTAGCGGGAGGAACGAGCAGTACTTC

J: TRBJ2-2
size: -
length: 15
V: TRBV9
D: -
CDR3: CASSSSLGLGGELFF
DNA: TGTGCCAGCAGCTCTAGCCTAGGTCTAGGCGGGGAGCTGTTTTTT

J: TRBJ1-1
size: many
length: 15
V: TRBV2
D: TRBD1
CDR3: CASAGTGGENTEAFF
DNA: TGTGCCAGCGCCGGGACAGGGGGTGAAAACACTGAAGCTTTCTTT

J: TRBJ1-1
size: many
length: 12
V: TRBV20-1
D: -
CDR3: CSASQPNTEAFF
DNA: TGCAGTGCATCACAGCCGAACACTGAAGCTTTCTTT

J: TRBJ2-1
size: many
length: 14
V: TRBV28
D: -
CDR3: CASTLVQPDNEQFF
DNA: TGTGCCAGCACCCTGGTACAGCCGGACAATGAGCAGTTCTTC

J: TRBJ2-7
size: many
length: 15
V: TRBV2
D: TRBD1
CDR3: CASSRYRGSQYEQYF
DNA: TGTGCCAGCAGTCGCTACAGGGGATCACAGTACGAGCAGTACTTC

J: TRBJ2-7
size: -
length: 13
V: TRBV20-1
D: -
CDR3: CSASGGPMYEQYF
DNA: TGCAGTGCTAGTGGCGGGCCGATGTACGAGCAGTACTTC

J: TRBJ1-2
size: few
length: 13
V: TRBV6-1
D: -
CDR3: CASSEATNYGYTF
DNA: TGTGCCAGCAGTGAAGCAACTAACTATGGCTACACCTTC

J: TRBJ2-7
size: many
length: 13
V: TRBV20-1
D: -
CDR3: CSLRPSGAYEQYF
DNA: TGCAGTCTTAGGCCCAGTGGCGCCTACGAGCAGTACTTC

J: TRBJ2-3
size: -
length: 12
V: TRBV3-1
D: -
CDR3: CASSQVVDTQYF
DNA: TGTGCCAGCAGCCAAGTGGTGGATACGCAGTATTTT

J: TRBJ2-1
size: -
length: 19
V: TRBV30
D: TRBD1
CDR3: CAWRDRDRGSTVTRDEQFF
DNA: TGTGCCTGGAGGGACCGGGACAGGGGATCCACGGTCACAAGGGATGAGCAGTTCTTC

J: TRBJ2-3
size: -
length: 13
V: TRBV6-1
D: -
CDR3: CASSEGAGDTQYF
DNA: TGTGCCAGTTCGGAGGGAGCAGGGGATACGCAGTATTTT

J: TRBJ1-4
size: -
length: 17
V: TRBV5-6
D: -
CDR3: CASSAVTEGLINEKLFF
DNA: TGTGCCAGCAGCGCGGTGACAGAGGGCCTCATTAATGAAAAACTGTTTTTT

J: TRBJ2-3
size: -
length: 16
V: TRBV7-9
D: -
CDR3: CASSLESAPGTDTQYF
DNA: TGTGCCAGCAGCTTAGAGTCGGCTCCGGGGACAGATACGCAGTATTTT

J: TRBJ1-5
size: few
length: 17
V: TRBV19
D: -
CDR3: CASTIRIAGASNQPQHF
DNA: TGTGCCAGTACCATCAGGATAGCAGGAGCCAGCAATCAGCCCCAGCATTTT

J: TRBJ2-3
size: many
length: 13
V: TRBV5-1
D: -
CDR3: CASSEGLTDTQYF
DNA: TGCGCCAGCAGTGAGGGCCTCACAGATACGCAGTATTTT

J: TRBJ2-7
size: few
length: 13
V: TRBV16
D: -
CDR3: CASSQSARDEQYF
DNA: TGTGCCAGCAGCCAATCGGCCAGGGACGAGCAGTACTTC

J: TRBJ2-7
size: -
length: 12
V: TRBV7-6
D: -
CDR3: CASSSHGGEQYF
DNA: TGTGCCAGCAGCTCCCATGGGGGTGAGCAGTACTTC

J: TRBJ2-2
size: many
length: 12
V: TRBV20-1
D: -
CDR3: CSASDNTGELFF
DNA: TGCAGTGCTAGTGACAACACCGGGGAGCTGTTTTTT

J: TRBJ1-1
size: -
length: 16
V: TRBV7-8
D: -
CDR3: CASSLGWQGLNTEAFF
DNA: TGTGCCAGCAGCTTAGGTTGGCAGGGGCTGAACACTGAAGCTTTCTTT

J: TRBJ1-5
size: -
length: 13
V: TRBV6-1
D: -
CDR3: CASSEGPHQPQHF
DNA: TGTGCCAGCAGTGAAGGGCCTCATCAGCCCCAGCATTTT

J: TRBJ2-2
size: many
length: 17
V: TRBV11-2
D: TRBD1
CDR3: CASRASLGTVHTGELFF
DNA: TGTGCCAGCAGGGCGAGTTTAGGGACAGTTCACACCGGGGAGCTGTTTTTT

J: TRBJ2-5
size: many
length: 15
V: TRBV5-1
D: TRBD1
CDR3: CASSLARGRGETQYF
DNA: TGCGCCAGCAGCTTGGCCAGGGGGCGCGGGGAGACCCAGTACTTC

J: TRBJ1-5
size: many
length: 13
V: TRBV7-9
D: -
CDR3: CASSRTENQPQHF
DNA: TGTGCCAGCAGCCGGACAGAGAATCAGCCCCAGCATTTT

J: TRBJ1-4
size: -
length: 15
V: TRBV11-2
D: -
CDR3: CASRFRPRRSEKLFF
DNA: TGTGCCAGCAGATTTCGACCCCGGCGGAGTGAAAAACTGTTTTTT

J: TRBJ2-1
size: many
length: 17
V: TRBV7-9
D: -
CDR3: CASSQSRLGGGDNEQFF
DNA: TGTGCCAGCAGTCAATCCCGTCTGGGCGGCGGCGACAATGAGCAGTTCTTC

J: TRBJ2-1
size: -
length: 15
V: TRBV7-9
D: -
CDR3: CASSPTGLLGDEQFF
DNA: TGTGCCAGCAGCCCCACCGGGTTACTCGGGGATGAGCAGTTCTTC

J: TRBJ1-5
size: -
length: 15
V: TRBV18
D: -
CDR3: CASSPMDFPGEPQHF
DNA: TGTGCCAGCTCACCCATGGACTTTCCGGGAGAGCCCCAGCATTTT

J: TRBJ2-2
size: -
length: 17
V: TRBV6-1
D: -
CDR3: CASSVLSRLRPTGELFF
DNA: TGTGCCAGCAGTGTTCTCTCGAGGCTGCGACCCACCGGGGAGCTGTTTTTT

J: TRBJ2-2
size: -
length: 17
V: TRBV6-6
D: TRBD1
CDR3: CASSYSTGGASTGKLFF
DNA: TGTGCCAGCAGTTACTCGACAGGGGGCGCATCAACTGGGAAGCTGTTTTTT

J: TRBJ2-5
size: few
length: 14
V: TRBV19
D: TRBD2
CDR3: CASSPRGLVETQYF
DNA: TGTGCCAGTAGTCCCCGGGGACTAGTAGAGACCCAGTACTTC

J: TRBJ1-5
size: many
length: 14
V: TRBV20-1
D: TRBD1
CDR3: CSARHRGGNQPQHF
DNA: TGCAGTGCTAGACACAGGGGTGGGAATCAGCCCCAGCATTTT

J: TRBJ2-3
size: many
length: 21
V: TRBV2
D: TRBD2
CDR3: CASSPAILGLAGVPYTDTQYF
DNA: TGTGCCAGCAGTCCGGCCATCTTGGGACTAGCGGGAGTTCCTTACACAGATACGCAGTATTTT

J: TRBJ2-3
size: many
length: 15
V: TRBV2
D: -
CDR3: CASGYETHSTDTQYF
DNA: TGTGCCAGCGGGTACGAAACCCATAGCACAGATACGCAGTATTTT

J: TRBJ2-3
size: many
length: 15
V: TRBV5-1
D: TRBD2
CDR3: CASSYGGRSADTQYF
DNA: TGCGCCAGCAGCTATGGCGGGAGAAGTGCAGATACGCAGTATTTT

J: TRBJ1-3
size: -
length: 15
V: TRBV2
D: -
CDR3: CASSVGESSGNTIYF
DNA: TGTGCCAGCAGTGTGGGGGAGAGCTCTGGAAACACCATATATTTT

J: TRBJ2-7
size: many
length: 14
V: TRBV10-2
D: -
CDR3: CASSTSYSSYEQYF
DNA: -

J: TRBJ2-3
size: many
length: 15
V: TRBV11-2
D: TRBD2
CDR3: CASSFLREEADTQYF
DNA: TGTGCCAGCAGCTTTTTACGGGAGGAGGCAGATACGCAGTATTTT